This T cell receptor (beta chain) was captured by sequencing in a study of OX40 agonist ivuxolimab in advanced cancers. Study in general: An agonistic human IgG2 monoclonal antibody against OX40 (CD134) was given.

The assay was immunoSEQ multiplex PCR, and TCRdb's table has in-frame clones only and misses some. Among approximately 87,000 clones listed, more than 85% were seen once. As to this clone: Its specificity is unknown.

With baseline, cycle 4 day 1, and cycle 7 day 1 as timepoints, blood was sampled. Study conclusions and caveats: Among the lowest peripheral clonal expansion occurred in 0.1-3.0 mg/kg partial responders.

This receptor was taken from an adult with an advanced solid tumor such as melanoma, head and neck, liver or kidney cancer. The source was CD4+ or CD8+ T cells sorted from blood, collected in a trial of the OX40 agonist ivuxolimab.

For the CDR3, the DNA is TGTGCCAGCAGCCCCCAAGGACAGAGACCGAACACTGAAGCTTTCTTT. Translation: CASSPQGQRPNTEAFF. The chain combines TRBV27 with TRBJ1-1; TRBD1 is a possible D gene (6 bases). This CDR3 is 16 amino acids long. The germline V and J ends were trimmed by 6 bases and 1 base, with 18 bases remaining between them. Germline loops: CDR1 MNHEY, CDR2 SMNVEV (reference sequence).